Sequencing of this T cell receptor beta chain was carried out in a study of blood T cell repertoires in COVID-19. Germline CDR1 is SGHTA and CDR2 is FQGNSA. V gave up 0 bases and J gave up 8 bases, with 14 bases separating them. This CDR3 has 15 residues. How the authors handled the data: Estimation of nucleated cell counts relied on the amplification of reference gene primers. TCRdb's copy holds only in-frame clones and misses some; the assay was immunoSEQ multiplex PCR. V, J and clone size were drawn from that table, and D and trimming were deduced from the DNA. The sample comprises 290,000 or so clones, 65% to 90% of which are singletons, and 4% to 6% rests with the top ten. This clone was recorded once.

The genes are TRBV7-2 and TRBJ2-1; the D gene is possibly TRBD2 (6 bases). Sequencing was done on a sample of peripheral blood. The TCR comes from a man aged 45 to 65 with active or convalescent COVID-19. This CDR3 reads CASSLAGGVTDEQFF. Written as DNA, the CDR3 is TGTGCCAGCAGCTTAGCGGGGGGAGTGACTGATGAGCAGTTCTTC.